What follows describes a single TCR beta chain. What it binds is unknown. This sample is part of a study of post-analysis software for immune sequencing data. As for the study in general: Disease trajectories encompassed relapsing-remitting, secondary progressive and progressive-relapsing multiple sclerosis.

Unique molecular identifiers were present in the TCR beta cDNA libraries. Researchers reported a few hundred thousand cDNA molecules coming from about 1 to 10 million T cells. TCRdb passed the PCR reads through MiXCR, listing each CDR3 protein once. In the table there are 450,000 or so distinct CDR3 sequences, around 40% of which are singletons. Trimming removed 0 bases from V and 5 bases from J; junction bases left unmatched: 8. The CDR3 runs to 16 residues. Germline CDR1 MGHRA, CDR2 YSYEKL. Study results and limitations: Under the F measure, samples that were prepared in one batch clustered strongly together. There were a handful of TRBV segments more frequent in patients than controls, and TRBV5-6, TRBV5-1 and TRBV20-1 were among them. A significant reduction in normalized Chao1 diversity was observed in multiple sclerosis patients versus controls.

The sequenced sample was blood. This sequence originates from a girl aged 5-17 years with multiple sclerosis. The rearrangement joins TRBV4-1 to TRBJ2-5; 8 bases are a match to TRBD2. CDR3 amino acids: CASSQDSSGSVETQYF. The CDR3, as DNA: TGCGCCAGCAGCCAAGATTCCAGCGGGAGCGTGGAGACCCAGTACTTC.